This section outlines one T cell receptor beta chain sequence together with its context. Germline V gene data show CDR1 as GTSNPN and CDR2 as SVGIG (reference sequence). The CDR3 length is 14 residues. Losses at the gene ends were 3 bases for V and 8 bases for J; bases not matched to a gene: 7. This record belongs to a study of shared clonotypes between healthy human individuals. Using immunoSEQ multiplex PCR, the repertoire was profiled, and TCRdb retains in-frame clones only, with some absent. Among over a million clones listed, approximately 78% were seen once. Material: memory CD4+ T cells from PBMCs. The subset was: CD45RA-negative fraction. This sequence was found in a man aged 18 to 29 in good health. Some clones in this sample may be carry-over from other donors' samples. The chain employs TRBV30 and TRBJ2-1; 10 bases are shared with TRBD1. CDR3 in amino acids: CAWRTGGRGHEQFF. CDR3 nucleotides: TGTGCCTGGAGGACAGGGGGCAGGGGGCATGAGCAGTTCTTC. Full variable domain (outside the CDR3, taken from reference TRBV30 and TRBJ2-1): SQTIHQWPATLVQPVGSPLSLECTVEGTSNPNLYWYRQAAGRGLQLLFYSVGIGQISSEVPQNLSASRPQDRQFILSSKKLLLSDSGFYLCAWRTGGRGHEQFFGPGTRLTVL.